The entry below gives a single T cell receptor (beta chain) sequence along with its context. Its target is not known. Use of 60 Vbeta and 13 Jbeta primers characterized the PCR. Using immunoSEQ multiplex PCR, the repertoire was profiled, and TCRdb retains in-frame clones only, with some absent. Of around 130,000 clones in the sample, just under 75% were seen once. The CDR3 totals 14 residues. V was pared by 6 bases and J by 4 bases, with 8 bases of the junction left unmatched. Per germline, CDR1 SGHVS and CDR2 FQNEAQ. This entry belongs to a study of cytomegalovirus exposure and HLA in healthy donors. Study outcomes and limitations: Some V segments could not be told apart, so they were left out, TRBV6-2 and TRBV6-3 among them.

The receptor comes from a man aged 35 to 55 in good health and CMV-seropositive. The specimen was PBMCs. The chain carries TRBV7-8 and TRBJ1-2, with 7 positions matching TRBD1. The CDR3 spells CASSRNRGSYGYTF. The CDR3 region has the DNA TGTGCCAGCAGTCGGAACAGGGGTTCCTATGGCTACACCTTC.